Shown below are 28 T cell receptor beta chains from a single sample sequenced in a study of shared clonotypes between healthy human individuals. Only in-frame clones appear in the TCRdb table, and some are missing; sequencing was by immunoSEQ multiplex PCR. The table includes some 1,100,000 clones, 75% to 85% detected once. Input material: memory CD4+ T cells from PBMCs. The subset here: CD45RA-negative fraction. Receptors originate from a young man in good health. Some clones in this sample may be carry-over from other donors' samples.

The rearrangement joins TRBV5-1 to TRBJ2-1; 14 bases fit TRBD2. Trimming removed 3 bases from V and 7 bases from J; junction bases left unmatched: 6. This CDR3 is built from 16 residues. Germline CDR1 and CDR2: SGHRS and YFSETQ. The CDR3 DNA reads TGCGCCAGCAGCTGGGCCGGGACTAGCGGGAGTAATGAGCAGTTCTTC. This encodes CASSWAGTSGSNEQFF. Together with reference TRBV5-1 and TRBJ2-1, the CDR3 gives the full variable domain: KAGVTQTPRYLIKTRGQQVTLSCSPISGHRSVSWYQQTPGQGLQFLFEYFSETQRNKGNFPGRFSGRQFSNSRSEMNVSTLELGDSALYLCASSWAGTSGSNEQFFGPGTRLTVL.

The CDR3 loop is CAWSVRGPYYGYTF. CDR3 DNA sequence: TGTGCCTGGAGTGTACGGGGCCCGTACTATGGCTACACCTTC. The chain is built from TRBV30 and TRBJ1-2; weak D call: TRBD1 (5 bases). Germline-derived CDR1 and CDR2 are GTSNPN and SVGIG (reference sequence). CDR3 size: 14 residues. Trimming took 0 bases from V and 3 from J, leaving 11 bases between them.

The rearrangement uses TRBV7-6 and TRBJ2-3; the match to TRBD2 covers 7 bases. The CDR3 has 12 residues. Germline CDR1 and CDR2: SGHVS and FNYEAQ. The CDR3 DNA reads as TGTGGAAGCGGGATCGGAGGGGATACGCAGTATTTT. Its translation is CGSGIGGDTQYF.

The V call is TRBV27, the J call TRBJ1-1; D is possibly TRBD1 (5 bases). This CDR3 is 15 amino acids long. CDR1 MNHEY and CDR2 SMNVEV come from the germline V gene (reference sequence). Between the trimmed V and J ends, which lost 1 base and 5 bases, there was a span of 14 bases. The CDR3 bases are TGTGCCAGCAGTTTATTAGGTCAGGGAGAGACTGAAGCTTTCTTT. Translation: CASSLLGQGETEAFF.

This clone was counted once. The rearrangement joins TRBV5-1 to TRBJ2-1; 16 bases are shared with TRBD2. The CDR3 sequence is 19 residues long. The J segment lost 6 bases and the V segment lost 3 bases, leaving 12 bases of the junction unmatched. Germline V CDR1 and CDR2: SGHRS, YFSETQ. This CDR3 reads CASSYPRGTSGRDSNEQFF. The DNA of the CDR3 is TGCGCCAGCAGCTATCCACGGGGGACTAGCGGGAGGGATTCCAATGAGCAGTTCTTC.

The chain joins TRBV2 to TRBJ1-1, with 9 bases identical to TRBD1. Unmatched junction bases numbered 3, after V lost 8 bases and J lost 2 bases. This CDR3 has 13 residues. Germline CDR1 SNHLY, CDR2 FYNNEI. Here the CDR3 DNA reads TGTGCCAGCCTGGGACAGGGCAACACTGAAGCTTTCTTT. Translated: CASLGQGNTEAFF.

The chain uses TRBV30 and TRBJ1-5; possible D gene TRBD1, 5 bases. CDR3 length: 12 residues. Germline lookup yields CDR1 GTSNPN and CDR2 SVGIG (reference sequence). V shed 0 bases and J shed 9 bases, with 9 bases lying between them. The CDR3 loop reads CAWSVQVGPQHF. The CDR3, as DNA: TGTGCCTGGAGTGTACAGGTGGGGCCCCAGCATTTT.

The CDR3 spells CASSALQGTGELFF. As DNA, the CDR3 is TGCGCCAGCAGCGCCCTACAGGGGACCGGGGAGCTGTTTTTT. The rearrangement uses TRBV5-1 and TRBJ2-2, with TRBD1 identical over 7 bases. Germline lookup yields CDR1 SGHRS and CDR2 YFSETQ. The CDR3 spans 14 residues. The V and J ends lost 4 bases and 5 bases, in that order; junction bases with no gene match: 5.

The chain carries TRBV6-1 and TRBJ2-7; 9 nucleotides align to TRBD1. CDR1 MNHNS and CDR2 SASEGT come from the germline V gene. The CDR3 length is 14 residues. V dropped 6 bases and J dropped 3; count of bases not matched to a gene: 6. CDR3 residues: CASSPKDRGYEQYF. The CDR3 DNA sequence: TGTGCCAGCAGCCCAAAGGACAGGGGCTACGAGCAGTACTTC.

This chain joins TRBV5-1 and TRBJ1-3; no definite D call. CDR1 is SGHRS, CDR2 YFSETQ, per germline. The CDR3 has 14 residues. Trimming took 4 bases from V and 4 from J, leaving 12 bases between them. The CDR3 DNA sequence: TGCGCCAGCAGCGCCGGGGTGTTGGGAAACACCATATATTTT. This encodes CASSAGVLGNTIYF.

The chain couples TRBV28 to TRBJ1-2, with a weak D call TRBD1 (6 bases). Germline lookup yields CDR1 MDHEN and CDR2 SYDVKM. There are 15 residues in the CDR3. With 7 bases removed from V and 4 bases from J, the gap between germline ends came to 19 bases. For the CDR3, the DNA is TGTGCCAGCAAATCTCCGGGGGGCCCCTTCTATGGCTACACCTTC. This codes for CASKSPGGPFYGYTF.

The chain links TRBV7-2 to TRBJ2-1; tentatively, D is TRBD2 (6 bases). CDR3 size: 16 residues. Germline values: CDR1 SGHTA, CDR2 FQGNSA. Trimming stripped 4 bases from V and 1 base from J, with 14 bases between. CDR3 in amino acids: CASSSTGTASYNEQFF. The CDR3 DNA reads as TGTGCCAGCAGCTCCACCGGGACTGCGTCCTACAATGAGCAGTTCTTC.

This chain joins TRBV28 and TRBJ2-2, with D possibly matching TRBD1 (6 bases). Germline V gives CDR1 MDHEN, CDR2 SYDVKM. Trimming removed 11 bases at V and 2 bases at J, with 9 bases between. CDR3 size: 12 residues. The CDR3 bases are TGTGCCGGGGGCACCAACACCGGGGAGCTGTTTTTT. It yields the protein CAGGTNTGELFF.

The gene calls are TRBV2 and TRBJ2-5, with TRBD1 as a possible D gene (6 bases). The V end was cut by 6 bases, the J end by 5 bases, with 10 bases between. There are 12 residues in the CDR3. Germline lookup yields CDR1 SNHLY and CDR2 FYNNEI. The CDR3 bases are TGTGCCAGCAGGGACAGTAGGGAGACCCAGTACTTC. It codes for CASRDSRETQYF.

This rearrangement joins TRBV4-1 to TRBJ1-1; the match to TRBD1 covers 8 bases. The CDR3 runs to 17 residues. Trimming took 0 bases from V and 1 from J; bases not matched to a gene: 7. Germline V CDR1 and CDR2: MGHRA, YSYEKL. CDR3 in DNA: TGCGCCAGCAGCCAAGAGTTTCAGGGGGCACAGAACACTGAAGCTTTCTTT. It yields the protein CASSQEFQGAQNTEAFF.

V is TRBV10-3 and J is TRBJ1-2; no definite D call. The CDR3 extends over 14 amino acids. Germline V CDR1 and CDR2: ENHRY, SYGVKD. V lost 7 bases and J 4 bases, leaving 16 bases between the germline ends. The DNA of the CDR3 is TGTGCCATCACCGGCGGCTCGCTTGGCTATGGCTACACCTTC. Translating it yields CAITGGSLGYGYTF.

The chain couples TRBV14 to TRBJ2-3, with 11 bases matching TRBD2. The CDR3 extends over 16 amino acids. The ends lost 2 bases at V and 4 bases at J; junction bases unmatched: 5. Per the germline V gene, CDR1 is SGHDN and CDR2 is FVKESK. The CDR3: CASSQLAGGLADTQYF. Here the CDR3 DNA reads TGTGCCAGCAGCCAACTAGCGGGAGGACTGGCAGATACGCAGTATTTT.

The DNA of the CDR3 is TGTGCCAGCAGCCGCGGGTTGACGAACACCGGGGAGCTGTTTTTT. Translated, it gives CASSRGLTNTGELFF. This rearrangement joins TRBV9 to TRBJ2-2, with a possible D match to TRBD2 (5 bases). The germline gives CDR1 SGDLS, CDR2 YYNGEE. V lost 4 bases, J lost 0 bases, and 10 bases lay in between. CDR3 length: 15 amino acids.

This chain uses TRBV29-1 with TRBJ2-4, with a tentative D call TRBD2 (5 bases). This CDR3 is 13 amino acids long. Trimming stripped 5 bases from V and 8 bases from J, with 16 bases between. From germline, CDR1 is SQVTM and CDR2 ANQGSEA. CDR3 in DNA: TGCAGCGTTTCCCGGGAAAGTGGGGACATTCAGTACTTC. This codes for CSVSRESGDIQYF.

The V gene is TRBV11-2, the J gene TRBJ2-2; 7 bases align to TRBD2. Germline V gene lookup returns CDR1 SGHAT and CDR2 FQNNGV. Trimming at V came to 1 base and at J to 3 bases, leaving 2 bases not matched to a gene. CDR3 size: 15 residues. The CDR3 nucleotides are TGTGCCAGCAGCTTAGGAGCGGGATACACCGGGGAGCTGTTTTTT. Translating it yields CASSLGAGYTGELFF.

The CDR3 sequence is CAISDGSGYGYTF. DNA of the CDR3: TGTGCCATCAGTGACGGATCGGGCTATGGCTACACCTTC. This chain links TRBV10-3 with TRBJ1-2; D remains unclear. Germline CDR1 is ENHRY and CDR2 is SYGVKD. The CDR3 has 13 residues. Trimming left V 3 bases short and J 4 bases short, with 9 bases between.

This clone was observed a handful of times. This chain's CDR3 is CASSLSGSGDTQYF. CDR3 nucleotides: TGTGCCAGCAGCTTAAGCGGGAGTGGAGATACGCAGTATTTT. The chain recombines TRBV7-9 with TRBJ2-3; TRBD2 agrees at 8 bases. Germline loops: CDR1 SEHNR, CDR2 FQNEAQ (reference sequence). Germline trimming cut 2 bases from V and 5 bases from J; bases unmatched to any gene: 3. The CDR3 is 14 residues long. Variable domain in full (rest from reference TRBV7-9 and TRBJ2-3): DTGVSQNPRHKITKRGQNVTFRCDPISEHNRLYWYRQTLGQGPEFLTYFQNEAQLEKSRLLSDRFSAERPKGSFSTLEIQRTEQGDSAMYLCASSLSGSGDTQYFGPGTRLTVL.

The chain has TRBV18 and TRBJ2-5; D call uncertain. This CDR3 has 16 amino acids. CDR1 and CDR2 (germline): KGHSH, LQKENI. V gave up 3 bases and J gave up 1 base, with 15 bases separating them. CDR3: CASSPGRHHTQETQYF. CDR3 DNA sequence: TGTGCCAGCTCACCGGGTAGACACCACACCCAAGAGACCCAGTACTTC.

The chain recombines TRBV10-3 with TRBJ1-1; the D is unclear. The CDR3 covers 16 residues. The V end lost 5 bases, the J end lost 4 bases, and 20 bases lay between the germline ends. From germline, CDR1 is ENHRY and CDR2 SYGVKD. The CDR3 bases are TGTGCCATCAGTTCCGCGGGCCCGGGGATGGGCACTGAAGCTTTCTTT. Translation gives CAISSAGPGMGTEAFF.

The chain recombines TRBV27 with TRBJ2-1, with 9 bases that match TRBD2. The CDR3 covers 12 residues. Trimming cost V 6 bases and J 12 bases; bases outside gene matches: 6. Germline V gene lookup returns CDR1 MNHEY and CDR2 SMNVEV (reference sequence). The CDR3 region is CASSRTSGRQFF. The CDR3 DNA is TGTGCCAGCAGCCGAACTAGCGGGCGGCAGTTCTTC.

This chain connects TRBV27 to TRBJ2-7; TRBD1 agrees at 7 bases. Trimming cost V 1 base and J 3 bases; bases outside gene matches: 24. There are 21 residues in the CDR3. CDR1 is MNHEY, CDR2 SMNVEV, per germline (reference sequence). The CDR3 nucleotides read TGTGCCAGCAGTTTATTTTCTCCGAATCCTGGACAGGATAAACTACGCTACGAGCAGTACTTC. It is translated as CASSLFSPNPGQDKLRYEQYF.

This chain uses TRBV4-3 with TRBJ2-3; D might be TRBD2 (6 bases). Trimming stripped 0 bases from V and 2 bases from J, with 12 bases between. From germline, CDR1 is LGHNA and CDR2 YSLEER. CDR3 length: 16 residues. The CDR3 nucleotides read TGCGCCAGCAGCCAAGAGTGGCTAGCGATCACAGATACGCAGTATTTT. Protein product: CASSQEWLAITDTQYF.

Concerning this clone itself: A much larger clone differs from this one at a single base, so this may be a read error. The same CDR3 also results from other DNA sequences found in this sample. V usage is TRBV5-1 and J usage is TRBJ1-2, with unresolved D. Germline CDR1 reads SGHRS; CDR2 reads YFSETQ. There are 13 residues in the CDR3. CDR3: CASSPTPESGYTF. The CDR3 DNA follows: TGCGCCAGCAGCCCGACCCCGGAGAGTGGCTACACTTTC.